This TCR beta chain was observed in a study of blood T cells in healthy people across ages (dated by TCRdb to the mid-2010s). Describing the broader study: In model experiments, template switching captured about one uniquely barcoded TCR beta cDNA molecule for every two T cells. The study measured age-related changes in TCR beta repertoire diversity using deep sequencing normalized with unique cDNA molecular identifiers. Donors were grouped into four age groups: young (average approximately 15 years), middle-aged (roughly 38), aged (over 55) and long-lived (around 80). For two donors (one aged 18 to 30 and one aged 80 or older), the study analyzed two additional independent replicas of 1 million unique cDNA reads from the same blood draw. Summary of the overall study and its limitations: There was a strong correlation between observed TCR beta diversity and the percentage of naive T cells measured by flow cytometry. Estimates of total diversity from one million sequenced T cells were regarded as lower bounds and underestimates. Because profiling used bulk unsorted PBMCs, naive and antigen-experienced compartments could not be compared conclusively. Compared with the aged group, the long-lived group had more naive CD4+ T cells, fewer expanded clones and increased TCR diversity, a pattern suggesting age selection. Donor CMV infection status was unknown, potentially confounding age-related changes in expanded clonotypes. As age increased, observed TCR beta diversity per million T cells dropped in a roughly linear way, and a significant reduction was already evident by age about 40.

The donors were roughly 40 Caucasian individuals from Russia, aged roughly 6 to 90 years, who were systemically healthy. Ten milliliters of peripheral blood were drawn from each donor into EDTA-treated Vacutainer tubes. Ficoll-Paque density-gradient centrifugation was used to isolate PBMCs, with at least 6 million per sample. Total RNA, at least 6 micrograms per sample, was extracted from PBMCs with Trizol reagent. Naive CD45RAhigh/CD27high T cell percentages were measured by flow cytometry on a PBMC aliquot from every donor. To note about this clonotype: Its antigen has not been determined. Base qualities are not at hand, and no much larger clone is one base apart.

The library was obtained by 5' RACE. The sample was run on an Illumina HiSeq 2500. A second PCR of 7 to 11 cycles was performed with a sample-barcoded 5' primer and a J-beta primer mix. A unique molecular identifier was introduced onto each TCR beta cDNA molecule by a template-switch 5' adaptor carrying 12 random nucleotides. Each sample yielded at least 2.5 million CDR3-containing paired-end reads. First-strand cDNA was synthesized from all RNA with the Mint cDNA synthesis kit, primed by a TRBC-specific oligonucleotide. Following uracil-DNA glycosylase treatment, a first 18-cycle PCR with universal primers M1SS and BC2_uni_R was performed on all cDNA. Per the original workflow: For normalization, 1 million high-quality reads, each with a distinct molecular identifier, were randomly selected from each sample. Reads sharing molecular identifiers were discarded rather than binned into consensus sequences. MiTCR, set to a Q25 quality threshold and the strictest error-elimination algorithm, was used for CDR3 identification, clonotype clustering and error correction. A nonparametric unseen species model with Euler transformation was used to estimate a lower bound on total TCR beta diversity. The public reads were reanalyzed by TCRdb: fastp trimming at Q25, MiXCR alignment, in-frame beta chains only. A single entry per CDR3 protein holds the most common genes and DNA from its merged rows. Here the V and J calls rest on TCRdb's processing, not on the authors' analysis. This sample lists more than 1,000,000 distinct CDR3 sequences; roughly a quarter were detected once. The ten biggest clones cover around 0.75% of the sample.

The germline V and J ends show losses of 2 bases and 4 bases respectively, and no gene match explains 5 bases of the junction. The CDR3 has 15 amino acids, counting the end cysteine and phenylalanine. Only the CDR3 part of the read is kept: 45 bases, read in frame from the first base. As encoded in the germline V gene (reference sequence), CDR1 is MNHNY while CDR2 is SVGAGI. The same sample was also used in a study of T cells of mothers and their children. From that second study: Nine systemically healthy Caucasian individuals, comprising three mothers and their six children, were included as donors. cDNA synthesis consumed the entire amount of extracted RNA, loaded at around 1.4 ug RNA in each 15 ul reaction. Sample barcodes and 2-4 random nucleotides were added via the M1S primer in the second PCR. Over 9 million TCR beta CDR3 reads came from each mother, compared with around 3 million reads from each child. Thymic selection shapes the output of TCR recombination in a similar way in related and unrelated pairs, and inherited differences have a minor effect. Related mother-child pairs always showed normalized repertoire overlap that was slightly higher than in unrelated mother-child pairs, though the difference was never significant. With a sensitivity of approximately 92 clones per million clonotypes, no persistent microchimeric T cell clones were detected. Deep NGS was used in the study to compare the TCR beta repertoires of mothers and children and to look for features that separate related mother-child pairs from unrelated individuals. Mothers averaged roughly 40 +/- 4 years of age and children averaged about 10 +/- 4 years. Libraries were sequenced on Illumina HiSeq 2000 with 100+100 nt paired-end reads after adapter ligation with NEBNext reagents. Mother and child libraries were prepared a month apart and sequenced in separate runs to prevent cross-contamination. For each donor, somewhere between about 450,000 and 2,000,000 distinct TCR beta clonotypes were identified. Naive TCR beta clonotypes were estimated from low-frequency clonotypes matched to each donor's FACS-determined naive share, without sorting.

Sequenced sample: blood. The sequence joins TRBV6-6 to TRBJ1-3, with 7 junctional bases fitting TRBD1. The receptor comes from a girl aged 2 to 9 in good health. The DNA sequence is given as TGTGCCAGCAGTTACCCGACAGGGACCGGAAACACCATATATTTT. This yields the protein CASSYPTGTGNTIYF.